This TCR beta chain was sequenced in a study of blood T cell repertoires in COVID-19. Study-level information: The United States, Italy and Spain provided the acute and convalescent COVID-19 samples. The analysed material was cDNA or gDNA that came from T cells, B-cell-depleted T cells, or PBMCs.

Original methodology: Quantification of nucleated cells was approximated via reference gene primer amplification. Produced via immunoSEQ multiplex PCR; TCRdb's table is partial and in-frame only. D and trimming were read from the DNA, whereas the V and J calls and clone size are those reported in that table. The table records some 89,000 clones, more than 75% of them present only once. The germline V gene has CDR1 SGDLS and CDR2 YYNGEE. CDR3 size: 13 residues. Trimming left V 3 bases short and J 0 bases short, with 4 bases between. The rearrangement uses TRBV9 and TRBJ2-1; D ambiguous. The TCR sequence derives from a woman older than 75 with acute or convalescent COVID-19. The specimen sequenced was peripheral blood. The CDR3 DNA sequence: TGTGCCAGCAGCGGCGTCTCCTACAATGAGCAGTTCTTC. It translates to CASSGVSYNEQFF. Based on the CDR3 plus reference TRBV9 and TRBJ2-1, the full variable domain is DSGVTQTPKHLITATGQRVTLRCSPRSGDLSVYWYQQSLDQGLQFLIQYYNGEERAKGNILERFSAQQFPDLHSELNLSSLELGDSALYFCASSGVSYNEQFFGPGTRLTVL.